This is a list of T cell receptor beta chains from one sample in a study of tumor-infiltrating lymphocytes in primary liver carcinoma. TCRdb passed the multiplex PCR reads through MiXCR, listing each CDR3 protein once. The table has 150,000 to 200,000 distinct CDR3 sequences, about 85% seen once; the top ten hold roughly 20%. The sample consisted of tumor tissue from primary liver carcinoma. These receptors originate from a man aged 35-49 years with primary liver carcinoma and hepatitis B virus infection. CDR3s include the opening cysteine and the closing phenylalanine or tryptophan. The D gene is left open where the match is weak. Size is stated for part of the rows, as once, few or many counts, or as a class when the clone is expanded.

j_call: TRBJ1-1; v_call: TRBV10-3; d_call: -; clone_size: once; cdr3_aa: CAISTGEQEKTETFF; cdr3_nt: TGTGCCATTTCCACCGGGGAACAAGAGAAAACTGAAACTTTCTTT
j_call: TRBJ2-6; v_call: TRBV30; d_call: -; clone_size: -; cdr3_aa: CAWTPGHGRVNVLTF; cdr3_nt: TGTGCCTGGACCCCCGGACATGGCAGGGTCAACGTCCTGACTTTC
j_call: TRBJ2-7; v_call: TRBV10-3; d_call: -; clone_size: -; cdr3_aa: CAISGHGKHEQYF; cdr3_nt: TGTGCCATCAGTGGGCACGGGAAGCACGAGCAATACTTC
j_call: TRBJ1-1; v_call: TRBV28; d_call: -; clone_size: -; cdr3_aa: CASSWRGTIEAFF; cdr3_nt: TGTGCCAGTAGTTGGAGGGGGACCATTGAAGCTTTCTTT
j_call: TRBJ1-1; v_call: TRBV29-1; d_call: TRBD1; clone_size: many; cdr3_aa: CSEGGPGTEAFF; cdr3_nt: TGCAGCGAAGGGGGCCCGGGAACTGAAGCTTTCTTT
j_call: TRBJ1-6; v_call: TRBV4-3; d_call: TRBD1; clone_size: -; cdr3_aa: CASSSWDRGRNSPRHF; cdr3_nt: TGCGCCAGCAGCTCCTGGGACAGGGGAAGGAATTCACCCCGCCATTTC
j_call: TRBJ1-2; v_call: TRBV6-2/TRBV6-3; d_call: -; clone_size: -; cdr3_aa: CASSYFPRVDYGYTF; cdr3_nt: TGTGCTAGCAGTTATTTTCCGCGGGTTGACTATGGCTACACCTTC
j_call: TRBJ2-1; v_call: TRBV6-1; d_call: -; clone_size: many; cdr3_aa: CASSEAQGSFSYNEQFF; cdr3_nt: TGTGCCAGCAGTGAAGCGCAAGGTAGCTTCTCGTACAATGAGCAGTTCTTC
j_call: TRBJ2-7; v_call: TRBV9; d_call: TRBD2; clone_size: few; cdr3_aa: CASSVTSGTGEQYF; cdr3_nt: TGTGCCAGCAGCGTTACTAGCGGGACTGGCGAGCAGTACTTC
j_call: TRBJ2-1; v_call: TRBV5-4; d_call: TRBD2; clone_size: -; cdr3_aa: CASSLGTSWRAYAEHLF; cdr3_nt: TGTGCCAGCAGCTTGGGGACTAGCTGGAGGGCCTACGCTGAGCATCTCTTC
j_call: TRBJ2-5; v_call: TRBV11-2; d_call: TRBD2; clone_size: -; cdr3_aa: CASSYSRGSGRETHYF; cdr3_nt: TGTGCCAGCAGCTACTCCCGTGGTAGCGGGAGAGAGACCCACTACTTC
j_call: TRBJ1-1; v_call: TRBV29-1; d_call: -; clone_size: -; cdr3_aa: CSVASGWAMNTESFF; cdr3_nt: TGCAGCGTTGCCTCGGGATGGGCAATGAACACTGAATCTTTCTTT
j_call: TRBJ2-1; v_call: TRBV28; d_call: TRBD1; clone_size: -; cdr3_aa: CASKGQCHEQFF; cdr3_nt: TGTGCCAGCAAGGGACAGTGCCACGAACAGTTCTTC
j_call: TRBJ2-7; v_call: TRBV20-1; d_call: -; clone_size: -; cdr3_aa: CSANIPLGLSYEQYF; cdr3_nt: TGCAGTGCTAATATTCCCCTGGGACTCTCCTACGAGCAGTACTTC
j_call: TRBJ2-1; v_call: TRBV5-1; d_call: -; clone_size: -; cdr3_aa: CASTMDGHDEQFF; cdr3_nt: TGCGCCAGCACCATGGACGGTCACGATGAGCAGTTCTTC
j_call: TRBJ1-1; v_call: TRBV29-1; d_call: -; clone_size: -; cdr3_aa: CGVLDVEAFF; cdr3_nt: TGCGGCGTGTTAGATGTTGAAGCTTTCTTT
j_call: TRBJ1-1; v_call: TRBV29-1; d_call: -; clone_size: few; cdr3_aa: CSVGPGWAMNTDAFF; cdr3_nt: TGCAGCGTTGGACCCGGGTGGGCCATGAATACTGATGCTTTCTTT
j_call: TRBJ1-5; v_call: TRBV11-3; d_call: -; clone_size: -; cdr3_aa: CASSLDLGVAQYQQF; cdr3_nt: TGTGCCAGCAGCTTAGATCTGGGGGTGGCTCAGTATCAGCAGTTT
j_call: TRBJ2-1; v_call: TRBV6-6; d_call: -; clone_size: -; cdr3_aa: CASSYPISDHEQFF; cdr3_nt: TGTGCCAGCAGTTACCCGATCAGTGACCATGAGCAGTTCTTC
j_call: TRBJ2-3; v_call: TRBV11-2; d_call: -; clone_size: -; cdr3_aa: CVSSLSLDMQYF; cdr3_nt: TGTGTCAGCAGCTTAAGTTTAGATATGCAGTATTTT
j_call: TRBJ2-3; v_call: TRBV6-2/TRBV6-3; d_call: -; clone_size: -; cdr3_aa: CASSSPALRDTQYF; cdr3_nt: TGTGCCAGCAGTTCTCCGGCACTCAGAGATACGCAGTATTTT
j_call: TRBJ1-1; v_call: TRBV10-3; d_call: TRBD1; clone_size: -; cdr3_aa: CTIRGRSQGLNTETFF; cdr3_nt: TGTACGATCAGGGGGAGGTCACAGGGGTTGAACACTGAAACTTTCTTT
j_call: TRBJ2-3; v_call: TRBV11-2; d_call: TRBD2; clone_size: -; cdr3_aa: CASTNQVFSGSSDTQCF; cdr3_nt: TGTGCCAGCACCAACCAGGTTTTTAGCGGGAGCTCAGATACGCAGTGTTTT
j_call: TRBJ2-7; v_call: TRBV11-2; d_call: -; clone_size: -; cdr3_aa: CDSSLRWREENEQYF; cdr3_nt: TGTGACAGCAGCTTACGATGGAGAGAGGAAAACGAGCAGTACTTC
j_call: TRBJ1-6; v_call: TRBV11-2; d_call: -; clone_size: -; cdr3_aa: CASTGTMNSSLHF; cdr3_nt: TGTGCCAGCACCGGGACGATGAATTCATCCCTCCACTTT
j_call: TRBJ2-5; v_call: TRBV6-1; d_call: -; clone_size: -; cdr3_aa: CASNENSMGAAVGETQYF; cdr3_nt: TGTGCCAGCAATGAAAATTCAATGGGGGCGGCCGTTGGAGAGACCCAGTACTTC
j_call: TRBJ2-3; v_call: TRBV11-3; d_call: TRBD2; clone_size: -; cdr3_aa: CASSISGRRTDTQYF; cdr3_nt: TGTGCAAGCAGCATTAGCGGGAGGCGGACGGATACGCAGTATTTT
j_call: TRBJ2-4; v_call: TRBV11-1; d_call: TRBD2; clone_size: -; cdr3_aa: CASSFPGTNGIKNIQYF; cdr3_nt: TGTGCCAGCAGCTTTCCCGGGACTAACGGCATCAAAAACATTCAGTATTTC
j_call: TRBJ2-7; v_call: TRBV6-2/TRBV6-3; d_call: TRBD1; clone_size: -; cdr3_aa: CDSSIRDRAHEQYF; cdr3_nt: TGTGACAGCAGCATTCGGGACAGGGCACACGAGCAGTACTTC